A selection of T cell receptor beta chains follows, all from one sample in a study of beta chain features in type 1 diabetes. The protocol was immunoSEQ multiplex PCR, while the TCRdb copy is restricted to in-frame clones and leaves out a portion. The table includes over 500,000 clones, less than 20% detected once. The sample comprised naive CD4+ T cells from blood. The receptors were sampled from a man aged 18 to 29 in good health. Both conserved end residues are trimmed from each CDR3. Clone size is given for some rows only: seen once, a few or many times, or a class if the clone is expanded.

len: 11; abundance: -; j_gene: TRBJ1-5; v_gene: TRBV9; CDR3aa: ASSVAGNQPQH
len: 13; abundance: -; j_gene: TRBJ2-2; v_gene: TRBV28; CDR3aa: ASRIALANTGELF
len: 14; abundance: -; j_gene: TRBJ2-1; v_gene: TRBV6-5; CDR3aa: ASSYIQGTSYNEQF
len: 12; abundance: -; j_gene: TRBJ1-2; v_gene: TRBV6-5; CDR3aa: ASSSGALLYGYT
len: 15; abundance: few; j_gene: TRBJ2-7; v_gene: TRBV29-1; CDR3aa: SPVPTGTLLGVYEQY
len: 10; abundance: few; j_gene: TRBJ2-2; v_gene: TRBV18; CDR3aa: ASSPGSGELF
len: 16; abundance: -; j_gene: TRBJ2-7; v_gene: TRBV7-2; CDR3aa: ASSRTGTSGRDPYEQY
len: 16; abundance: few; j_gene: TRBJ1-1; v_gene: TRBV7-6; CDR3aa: ASSTRLTGSRMNTEAF
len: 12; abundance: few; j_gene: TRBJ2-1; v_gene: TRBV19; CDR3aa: ASSIRASGNEQF
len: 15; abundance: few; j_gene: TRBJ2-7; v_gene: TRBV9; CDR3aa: ASSVGEDPRGSYEQY
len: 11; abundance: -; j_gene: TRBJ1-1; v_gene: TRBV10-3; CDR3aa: AISEWTGPEAF
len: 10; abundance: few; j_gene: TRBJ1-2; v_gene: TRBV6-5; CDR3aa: ASSYNGYGYT
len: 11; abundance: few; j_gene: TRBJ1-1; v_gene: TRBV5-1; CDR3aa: ASSSGTNTEAF
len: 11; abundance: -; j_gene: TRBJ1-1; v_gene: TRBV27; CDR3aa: ASSLSMGTEAF
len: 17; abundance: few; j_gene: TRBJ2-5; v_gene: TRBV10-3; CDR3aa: AIRDTEAPGQGFWETQY
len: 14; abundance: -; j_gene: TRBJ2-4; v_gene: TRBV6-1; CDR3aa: ASSDRTPGAKNIQY
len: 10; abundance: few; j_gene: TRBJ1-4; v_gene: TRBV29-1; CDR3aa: SAGHFREKLF
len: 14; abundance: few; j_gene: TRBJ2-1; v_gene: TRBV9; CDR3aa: ASSVGPSGGYNEQF
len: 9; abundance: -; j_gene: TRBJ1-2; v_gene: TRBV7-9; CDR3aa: ASSTDYGYT
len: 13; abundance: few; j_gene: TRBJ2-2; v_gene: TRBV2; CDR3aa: ASSAIRGGAGELF